The clone carrying this T cell receptor beta chain was seen at least ten times. CDR3 size: 16 residues. CDR1 is SGHRS, CDR2 YFSETQ, per germline. V lost 3 bases to trimming and J lost 3 bases, with 15 bases between them. From approximately 430 ng of RNA, a library with molecular barcoded alpha/delta and beta/gamma adaptors was made. TCRdb reanalysed the reads using MiXCR and keeps one entry per CDR3 protein. The sample shows tens of thousands of distinct CDR3 sequences, approximately 12% of them seen only once. The data originate from a study of read filtering for tumor transcriptome and immune sequencing.

V and J are TRBV5-1 and TRBJ1-4; D is uncertain. The sequencing sample was made of a population of CD138-negative cells sorted from bone marrow. The sequence derives from a donor older than 35 with multiple myeloma. The CDR3 loop is CASSWGGTAANEKLFF. Written as DNA, the CDR3 is TGCGCCAGCAGCTGGGGTGGAACGGCGGCTAATGAAAAACTGTTTTTT.